This T cell receptor (beta chain) was identified in a study of T cell responses to AZD1222 COVID-19 vaccine. Overall study findings and caveats: Recipients of AZD1222 seropositive at baseline numbered only 6 or 7. Repertoires were collected only later (after the peak T cell response had occurred). Mostly white British, mostly female donors; authors suggested clonal diversity may be underestimated.

On this clone itself: Antigen specificity is unknown.

Sequencing was performed with immunoSEQ multiplex PCR; in TCRdb, only in-frame clones are kept and a portion is missing. This table holds roughly 200,000 clones, around 94% found once. Material: peripheral blood, obtained 28 days after the second dose of the MenACWY control vaccine. This sequence originates from an adult who received the MenACWY meningococcal vaccine as a control.

As DNA, the CDR3 is TGTGCCAGCAGCCCACTAGCGGGGGGAATCAATGAGCAGTTCTTC. Its protein is CASSPLAGGINEQFF. The chain recombines TRBV6-2 or TRBV6-3 with TRBJ2-1; TRBD2 aligns across 12 bases. Germline assignment: CDR1 MNHEY and CDR2 SVGEGT. There are 15 residues in the CDR3. After removal of 6 bases from V and 6 bases from J, the junction contained 6 bases not matched to a gene.